This T cell receptor beta chain was sequenced during a study of T cell clonotyping in hematopoietic cell transplantation. This clone was observed a few times. Profiling relied on immunoSEQ multiplex PCR, and the TCRdb table lists in-frame clones only, not all of them. The sample consists of 6,500 to 7,000 clones, around a third of them appearing once. The V end lost 6 bases, the J end lost 0 bases, and 8 bases lay between the germline ends. Germline CDR1 SGHTA, CDR2 FQGNSA. This CDR3 region has 13 residues. Recipient blood drawn about 28 days pretransplant and days 30, 100, 180 after. The chain is built from TRBV7-2 and TRBJ1-2; D is perhaps TRBD1 (5 bases). The source is a female patient in her 60s who had an allogeneic stem cell transplant, so the T cells may come from the graft donor. Some clones in this sample may be carry-over from other donors' samples. The sequenced sample was peripheral blood mononuclear cells, obtained 30 days after allogeneic stem cell transplant. CDR3 DNA: TGTGCCAGCAGGGAACAGGCTAACTATGGCTACACCTTC. It codes for CASREQANYGYTF.